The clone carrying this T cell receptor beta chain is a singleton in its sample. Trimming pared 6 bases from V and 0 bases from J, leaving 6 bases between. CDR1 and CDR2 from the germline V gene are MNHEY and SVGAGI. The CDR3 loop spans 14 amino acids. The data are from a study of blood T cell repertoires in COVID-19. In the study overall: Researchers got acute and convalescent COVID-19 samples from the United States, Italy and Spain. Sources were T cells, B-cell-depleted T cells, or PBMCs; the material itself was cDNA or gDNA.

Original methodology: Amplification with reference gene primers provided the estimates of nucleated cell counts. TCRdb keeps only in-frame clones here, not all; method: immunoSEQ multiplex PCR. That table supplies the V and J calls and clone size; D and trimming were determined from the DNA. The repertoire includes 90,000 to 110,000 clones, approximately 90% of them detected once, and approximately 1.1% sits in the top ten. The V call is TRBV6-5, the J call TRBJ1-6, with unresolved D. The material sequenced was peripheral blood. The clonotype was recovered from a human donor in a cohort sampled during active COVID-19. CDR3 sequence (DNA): TGTGCCAGCAGGGAGAACTCCTATAATTCACCCCTCCACTTT. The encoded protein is CASRENSYNSPLHF.